This T cell receptor beta chain stems from a study of Graves' ophthalmopathy and Graves' hyperthyroidism. A word on this clonotype: Its antigen is unknown. Relative to the germline gene, one junction end is altered; a read error may explain this.

General study results and limits: Thyroid clonotypes that were expanded above 0.001 frequency mostly also appeared in blood.

Germline CDR1 and CDR2: SGDLS and YYNGEE. The CDR3 runs 14 residues. RNA transcripts provided the template for amplifying TCR beta CDR3 regions. Second-round multiplex PCR followed a first-round RT-PCR using HTBI primers. TCRdb itself ran the multiplex PCR reads through MiXCR, one entry per CDR3 protein. The data show 650,000 to 900,000 distinct CDR3 sequences, roughly two fifths seen once. Lactation, pregnancy, uncontrolled infections and other autoimmune diseases were all grounds for excluding patients. The genes are TRBV9 and TRBJ1-6, with a tentative D call TRBD1 (6 bases). The clonotype comes from an adult man with Graves' ophthalmopathy. Sequenced sample: peripheral blood. CDR3 sequence reads: CASSQGTRNSPHHF. The CDR3 coding sequence is TGTGCCAGCAGCCAGGGGACTCGTAATTCACCCCACCACTTT.